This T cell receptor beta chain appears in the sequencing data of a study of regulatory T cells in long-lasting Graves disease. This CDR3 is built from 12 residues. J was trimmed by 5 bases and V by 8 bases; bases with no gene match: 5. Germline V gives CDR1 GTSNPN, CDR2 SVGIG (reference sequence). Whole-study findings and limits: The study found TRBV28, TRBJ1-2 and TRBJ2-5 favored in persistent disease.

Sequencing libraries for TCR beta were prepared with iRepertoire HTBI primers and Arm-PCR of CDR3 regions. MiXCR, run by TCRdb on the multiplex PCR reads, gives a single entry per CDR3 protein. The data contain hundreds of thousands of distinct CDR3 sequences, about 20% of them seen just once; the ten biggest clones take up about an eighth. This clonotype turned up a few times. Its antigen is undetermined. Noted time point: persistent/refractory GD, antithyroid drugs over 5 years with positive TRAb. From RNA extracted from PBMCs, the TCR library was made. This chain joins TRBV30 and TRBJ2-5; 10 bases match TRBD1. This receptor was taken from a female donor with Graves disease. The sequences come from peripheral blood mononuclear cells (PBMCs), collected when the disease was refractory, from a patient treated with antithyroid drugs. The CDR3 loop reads CAAGQGIETQYF. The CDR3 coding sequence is TGTGCCGCGGGACAGGGGATCGAGACCCAGTACTTC.